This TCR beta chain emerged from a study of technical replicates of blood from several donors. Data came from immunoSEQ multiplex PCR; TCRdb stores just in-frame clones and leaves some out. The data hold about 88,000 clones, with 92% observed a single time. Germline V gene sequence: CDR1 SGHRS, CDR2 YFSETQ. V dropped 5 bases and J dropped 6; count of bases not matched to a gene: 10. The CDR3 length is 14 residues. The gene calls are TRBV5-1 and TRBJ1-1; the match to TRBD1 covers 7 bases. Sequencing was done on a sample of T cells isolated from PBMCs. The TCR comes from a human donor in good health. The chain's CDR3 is CASRKRQGGSEAFF. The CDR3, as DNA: TGCGCCAGCAGGAAGAGACAGGGTGGCTCTGAAGCTTTCTTT.